The subject of this entry is one TCR beta chain. What it binds is not known. The CDR3 extends over 14 amino acids. Germline V gene lookup returns CDR1 MNHNS and CDR2 SASEGT. This record belongs to a study of T cells expressing NK-cell markers. Study context: Obtained from sorted CD3+CD56+NKG2C+, CD3+CD56+NKG2C- and CD3+CD56-NKG2C+ T cells were the TCR beta repertoires. General observations from the study: The CD3+CD56-NKG2C+ fraction of a few donors was also led by these clonotypes. NKG2C+ dominant clonotype frequencies in six donors were about 1.0-8% of CD8+ T cells. Clarity on HCMV specificity was lacking for the expanded NKG2C+ T cell clones.

TCRdb reprocessed the 5' RACE reads, keeping one entry per CDR3 protein, no DNA. The table for this sample gives some 280,000 distinct CDR3 sequences. This clonotype originated in a man aged 18 to 35 in good health. J is TRBJ1-1 and V is TRBV6-1; TCRdb selects TRBD1, and the lack of DNA leaves this call unchecked. The sequencing input was blood T cells: a sorted CD56 or NKG2C T cell subset, CD4+ or CD8+ T cells, or bulk PBMC T cells (not recorded which). CDR3 residues: CASSGTVEVPEAFF.